This TCR beta chain is drawn from a study of CD8+CD57+ T cells in acquired aplastic anemia. Study summary: Across the sorted CD4+ and CD8+ cells, DNA amounts averaged roughly 3 ug.

Genomic DNA acted as the template from which TCR beta VDJ combination and CDR3 sequence profiling were carried out. In TCRdb, the reads were re-called with MiXCR into one record per CDR3 protein. The sample comprises about 42,000 distinct CDR3 sequences, 65% to 70% of which are singletons, and about 25% rests with the top ten. Per the germline V gene, CDR1 is DFQATT and CDR2 is SNEGSKA (reference sequence). The CDR3 runs to 13 residues. V was trimmed by 3 bases and J by 4 bases, leaving 12 bases between them. The clonotype comes from a human donor in good health, serving as a control. Sequenced sample: sorted CD4+, CD8+, or CD8+CD57+ T cells (not recorded which) from PBMCs. The rearrangement links TRBV20-1 to TRBJ1-2, with D uncertain. The CDR3 sequence is CSAREGQSYGYTF. CDR3 in DNA: TGCAGTGCTAGGGAAGGGCAGAGCTATGGCTACACCTTC.